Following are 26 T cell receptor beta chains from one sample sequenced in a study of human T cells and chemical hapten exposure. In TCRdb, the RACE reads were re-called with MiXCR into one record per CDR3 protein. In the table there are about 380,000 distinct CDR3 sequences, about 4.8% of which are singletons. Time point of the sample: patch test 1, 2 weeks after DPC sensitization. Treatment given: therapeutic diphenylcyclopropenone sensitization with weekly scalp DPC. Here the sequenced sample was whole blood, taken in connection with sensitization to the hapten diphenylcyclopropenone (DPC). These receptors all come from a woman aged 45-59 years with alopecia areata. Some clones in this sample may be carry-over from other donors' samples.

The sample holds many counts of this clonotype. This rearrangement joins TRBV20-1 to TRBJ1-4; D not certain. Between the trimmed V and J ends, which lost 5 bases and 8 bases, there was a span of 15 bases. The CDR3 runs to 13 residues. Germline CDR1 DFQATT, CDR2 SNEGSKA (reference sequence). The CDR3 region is CSAWNSQREKLFF. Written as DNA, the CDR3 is TGCAGTGCTTGGAACTCACAACGGGAAAAACTGTTTTTT.

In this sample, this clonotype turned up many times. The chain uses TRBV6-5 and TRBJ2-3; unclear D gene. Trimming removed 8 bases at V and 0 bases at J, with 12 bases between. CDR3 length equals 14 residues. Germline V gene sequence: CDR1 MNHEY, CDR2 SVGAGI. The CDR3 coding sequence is TGTGCCAGCGGCAGCGATCTAAGCACAGATACGCAGTATTTT. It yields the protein CASGSDLSTDTQYF.

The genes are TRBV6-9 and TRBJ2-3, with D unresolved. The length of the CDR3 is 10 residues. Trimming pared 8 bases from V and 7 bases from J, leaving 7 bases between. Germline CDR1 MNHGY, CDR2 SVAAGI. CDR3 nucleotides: TGTGCCAGCTCGTTTTATACGCAGTATTTT. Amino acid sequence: CASSFYTQYF.

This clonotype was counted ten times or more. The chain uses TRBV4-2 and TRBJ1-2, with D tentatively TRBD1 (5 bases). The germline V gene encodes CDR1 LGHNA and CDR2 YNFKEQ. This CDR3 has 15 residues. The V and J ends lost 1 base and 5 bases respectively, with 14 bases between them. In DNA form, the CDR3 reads TGTGCCAGCAGCCAAGTGGGGACGGGGCTTTATGGCTACACCTTC. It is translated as CASSQVGTGLYGYTF.

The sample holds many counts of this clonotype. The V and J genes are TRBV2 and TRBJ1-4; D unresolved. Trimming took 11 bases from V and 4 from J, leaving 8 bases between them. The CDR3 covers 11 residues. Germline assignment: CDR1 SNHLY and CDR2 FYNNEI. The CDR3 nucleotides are TGTGCCTCCCGGATTAATGAAAAACTGTTTTTT. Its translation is CASRINEKLFF.

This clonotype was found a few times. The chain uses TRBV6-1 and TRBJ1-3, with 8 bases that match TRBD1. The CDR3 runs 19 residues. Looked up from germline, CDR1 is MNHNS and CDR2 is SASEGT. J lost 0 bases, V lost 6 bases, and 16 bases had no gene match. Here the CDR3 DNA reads TGTGCCAGCAGACCACCTCCGGGACAGGCGATTTTCTCTGGAAACACCATATATTTT. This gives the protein CASRPPPGQAIFSGNTIYF.

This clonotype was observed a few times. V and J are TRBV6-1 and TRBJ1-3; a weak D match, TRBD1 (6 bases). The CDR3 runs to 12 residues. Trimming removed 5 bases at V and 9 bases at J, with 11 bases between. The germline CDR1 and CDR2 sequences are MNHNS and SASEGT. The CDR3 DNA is TGTGCCAGCAGTTATACCAGGGGCACCATATATTTT. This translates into CASSYTRGTIYF.

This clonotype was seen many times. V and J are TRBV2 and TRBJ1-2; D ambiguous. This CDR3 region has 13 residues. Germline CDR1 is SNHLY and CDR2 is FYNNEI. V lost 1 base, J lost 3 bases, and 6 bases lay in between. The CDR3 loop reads CASSEGTYYGYTF. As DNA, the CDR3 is TGTGCCAGCAGTGAAGGCACCTACTATGGCTACACCTTC.

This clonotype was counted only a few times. The CDR3 DNA sequence: TGTGCCAGCAGCCTCGTGGGTCGGGGGGCCCAGTACTTC. Translating it yields CASSLVGRGAQYF. The rearrangement uses TRBV12-3 or TRBV12-4 and TRBJ2-5; 7 bases fit TRBD2. The CDR3 spans 13 residues. J was trimmed by 9 bases and V by 6 bases; bases with no gene match: 10.

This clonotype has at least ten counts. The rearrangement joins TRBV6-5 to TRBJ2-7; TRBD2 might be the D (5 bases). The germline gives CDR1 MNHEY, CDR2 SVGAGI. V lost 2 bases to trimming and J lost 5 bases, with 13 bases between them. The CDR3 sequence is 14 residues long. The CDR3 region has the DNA TGTGCCAGCAGTTACGGAGGTCGCGGCGACGAGCAGTACTTC. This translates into CASSYGGRGDEQYF.

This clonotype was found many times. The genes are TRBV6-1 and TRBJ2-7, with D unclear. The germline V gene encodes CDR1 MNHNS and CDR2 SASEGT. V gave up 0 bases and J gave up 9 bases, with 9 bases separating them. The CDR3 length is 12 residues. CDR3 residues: CASSEASVGQYF. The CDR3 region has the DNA TGTGCCAGCAGTGAAGCTTCAGTCGGGCAGTACTTC.

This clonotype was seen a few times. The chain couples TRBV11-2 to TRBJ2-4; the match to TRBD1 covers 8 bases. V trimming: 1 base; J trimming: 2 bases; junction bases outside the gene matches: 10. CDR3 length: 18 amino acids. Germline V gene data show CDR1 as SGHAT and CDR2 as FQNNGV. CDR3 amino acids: CASSLGGTGALTKNIQYF. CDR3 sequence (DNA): TGTGCCAGCAGCTTAGGTGGGACAGGTGCTCTGACCAAAAACATTCAGTACTTC.

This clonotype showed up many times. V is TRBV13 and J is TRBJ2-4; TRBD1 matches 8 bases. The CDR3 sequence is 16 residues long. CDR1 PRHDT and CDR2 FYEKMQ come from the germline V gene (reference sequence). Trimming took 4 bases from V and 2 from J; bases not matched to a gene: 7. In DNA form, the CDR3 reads TGTGCCAGCAGCTCACCGGGACAGGAATCCAAAAACATTCAGTACTTC. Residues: CASSSPGQESKNIQYF.

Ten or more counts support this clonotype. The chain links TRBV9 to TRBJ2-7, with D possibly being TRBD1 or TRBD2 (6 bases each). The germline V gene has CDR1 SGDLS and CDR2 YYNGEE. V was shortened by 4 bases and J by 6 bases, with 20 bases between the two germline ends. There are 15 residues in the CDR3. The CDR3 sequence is CASSPDRGLAGEQYF. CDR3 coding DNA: TGTGCCAGCAGCCCGGACCGGGGGCTAGCCGGCGAGCAGTACTTC.

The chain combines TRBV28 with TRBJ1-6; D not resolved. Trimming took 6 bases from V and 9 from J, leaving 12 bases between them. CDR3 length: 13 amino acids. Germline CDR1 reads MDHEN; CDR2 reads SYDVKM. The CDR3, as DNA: TGTGCCAGCAGCTCCCGTCTGGGTTCACCCCTCCACTTT. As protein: CASSSRLGSPLHF.

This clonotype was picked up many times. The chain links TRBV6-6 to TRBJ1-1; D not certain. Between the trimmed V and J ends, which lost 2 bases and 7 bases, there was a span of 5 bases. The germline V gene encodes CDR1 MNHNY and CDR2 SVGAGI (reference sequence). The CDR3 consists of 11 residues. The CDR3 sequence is CASSYNIEAFF. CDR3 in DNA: TGTGCCAGCAGTTACAATATTGAAGCTTTCTTT.

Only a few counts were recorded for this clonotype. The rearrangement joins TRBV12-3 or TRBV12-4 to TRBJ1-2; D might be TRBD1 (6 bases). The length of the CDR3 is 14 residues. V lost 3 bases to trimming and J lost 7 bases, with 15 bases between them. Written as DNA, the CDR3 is TGTGCCAGCAGTTTCAATTTCAGGGGCTCTGGCTACACCTTC. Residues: CASSFNFRGSGYTF.

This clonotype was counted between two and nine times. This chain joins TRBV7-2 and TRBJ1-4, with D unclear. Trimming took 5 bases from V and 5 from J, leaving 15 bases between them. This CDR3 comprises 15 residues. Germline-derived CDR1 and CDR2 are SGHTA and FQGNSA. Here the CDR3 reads CASSIRHSPNEKLFF. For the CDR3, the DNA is TGTGCCAGCAGCATTAGGCACAGTCCCAATGAAAAACTGTTTTTT.

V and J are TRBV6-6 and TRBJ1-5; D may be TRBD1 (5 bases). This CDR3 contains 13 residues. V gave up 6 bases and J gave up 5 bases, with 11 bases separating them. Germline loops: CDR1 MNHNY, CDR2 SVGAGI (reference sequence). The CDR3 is CASRPQGDQPQHF. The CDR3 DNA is TGTGCCAGCAGGCCGCAGGGAGATCAGCCCCAGCATTTT.

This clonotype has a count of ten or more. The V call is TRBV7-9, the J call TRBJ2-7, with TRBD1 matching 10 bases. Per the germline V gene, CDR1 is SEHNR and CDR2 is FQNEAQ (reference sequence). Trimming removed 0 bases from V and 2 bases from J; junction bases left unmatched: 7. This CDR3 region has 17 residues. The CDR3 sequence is CASSLAPGTGVAYEQYF. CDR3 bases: TGTGCCAGCAGCTTAGCGCCAGGGACAGGGGTGGCCTACGAGCAGTACTTC.

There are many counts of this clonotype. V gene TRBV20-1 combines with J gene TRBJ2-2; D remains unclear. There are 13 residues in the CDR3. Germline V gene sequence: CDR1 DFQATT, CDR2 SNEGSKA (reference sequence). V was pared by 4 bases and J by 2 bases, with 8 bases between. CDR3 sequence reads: CSAIAVNTGELFF. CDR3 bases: TGCAGTGCTATAGCCGTCAACACCGGGGAGCTGTTTTTT.

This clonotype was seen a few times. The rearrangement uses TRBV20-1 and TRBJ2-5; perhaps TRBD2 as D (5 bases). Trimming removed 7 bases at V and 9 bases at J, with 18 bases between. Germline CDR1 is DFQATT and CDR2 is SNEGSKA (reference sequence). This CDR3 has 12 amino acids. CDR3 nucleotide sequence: TGCAGTGAGAAAAGCGGAATGGAGCCCCAGTACTTC. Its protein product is CSEKSGMEPQYF.

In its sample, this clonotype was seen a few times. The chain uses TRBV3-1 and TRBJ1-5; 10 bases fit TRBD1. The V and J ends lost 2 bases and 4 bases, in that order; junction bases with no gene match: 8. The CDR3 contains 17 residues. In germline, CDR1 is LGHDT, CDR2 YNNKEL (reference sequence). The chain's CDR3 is CASSQLGTGAANQPQHF. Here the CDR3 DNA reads TGTGCCAGCAGCCAATTGGGGACAGGGGCCGCTAATCAGCCCCAGCATTTT. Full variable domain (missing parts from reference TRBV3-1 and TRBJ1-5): DTAVSQTPKYLVTQMGNDKSIKCEQNLGHDTMYWYKQDSKKFLKIMFSYNNKELIINETVPNRFSPKSPDKAHLNLHINSLELGDSAVYFCASSQLGTGAANQPQHFGDGTRLSIL.

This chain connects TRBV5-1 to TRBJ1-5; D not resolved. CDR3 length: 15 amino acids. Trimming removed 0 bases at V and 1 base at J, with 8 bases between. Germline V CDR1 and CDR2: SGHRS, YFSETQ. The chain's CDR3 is CASSLDAGSNQPQHF. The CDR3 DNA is TGCGCCAGCAGCTTGGACGCGGGGAGCAATCAGCCCCAGCATTTT.

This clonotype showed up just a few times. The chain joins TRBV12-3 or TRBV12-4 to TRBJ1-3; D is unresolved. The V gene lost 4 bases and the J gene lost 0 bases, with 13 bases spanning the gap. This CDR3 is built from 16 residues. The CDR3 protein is CASSYSRQASGNTIYF. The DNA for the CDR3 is TGTGCCAGCAGTTACTCCCGGCAGGCCTCTGGAAACACCATATATTTT.

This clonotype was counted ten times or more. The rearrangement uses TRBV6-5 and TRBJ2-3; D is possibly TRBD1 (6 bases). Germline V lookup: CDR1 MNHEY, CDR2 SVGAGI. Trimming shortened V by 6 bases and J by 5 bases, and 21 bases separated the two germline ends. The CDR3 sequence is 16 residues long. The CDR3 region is CASSPWIGVGGDTQYF. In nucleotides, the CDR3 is TGTGCCAGCAGCCCCTGGATAGGGGTAGGGGGAGATACGCAGTATTTT.